A few counts support the clone carrying this TCR beta chain. Its target is unknown. With 4 bases removed from V and 0 bases from J, the gap between germline ends came to 10 bases. CDR1 is SNHLY and CDR2 is FYNNEI in the germline V gene. The CDR3 sequence is 15 residues long. These data belong to a study of shared clonotypes between healthy human individuals. Study-level points and caveats: For naive CD4 cells, roughly 5% of clonotypes were shared across a handful of donors. Clonotypes shared by all four donors outscored non-shared clonotypes in generation probability.

CD45RO negativity and positive selection for CCR7 defined naive CD8 cells, a population that excluded terminally differentiated effector memory CD45RA+ cells. The protocol was immunoSEQ multiplex PCR, while the TCRdb copy is restricted to in-frame clones and leaves out a portion. Found here are a few million clones, about 94% of them singletons; the top ten hold roughly 1.7%. Sequenced input: naive CD8+ T cells from PBMCs. This clonotype originated in a man in his late teens or twenties in good health. Some clones in this sample may be carry-over from other donors' samples. The genes are TRBV2 and TRBJ2-1; either TRBD1 or TRBD2 may fit D (5 bases each). The CDR3 here is CASSAGPGSYNEQFF. CDR3 nucleotides: TGTGCCAGCAGTGCGGGACCCGGCTCCTACAATGAGCAGTTCTTC.